Listed here are 22 T cell receptor beta chains from one sample, sequenced in a study of T cells in Graves' hyperthyroidism and ophthalmopathy. The CDR3 regions of TCR beta were amplified from RNA transcripts. A first-round RT-PCR of the TCR CDR3 used the HTBI primer set. TCRdb reanalysed the multiplex PCR reads using MiXCR and keeps one entry per CDR3 protein. The data show about 640,000 distinct CDR3 sequences, 20% seen once. Sequencing was carried out using blood. The source is a man aged 25 to 45 with Graves' ophthalmopathy.

This clonotype was seen more than once but under ten times. The chain has TRBV5-1 and TRBJ1-3, with D tentatively TRBD1 (5 bases). CDR3 length: 13 residues. The ends were cut back, 0 bases at V and 14 bases at J, with 15 bases in the middle. The germline CDR1 and CDR2 sequences are SGHRS and YFSETQ. The CDR3 loop is CASSLVGDGGVYF. CDR3 coding DNA: TGCGCCAGCAGCTTGGTGGGCGACGGGGGAGTATATTTT. Filled out from reference TRBV5-1 and TRBJ1-3, the complete variable domain reads KAGVTQTPRYLIKTRGQQVTLSCSPISGHRSVSWYQQTPGQGLQFLFEYFSETQRNKGNFPGRFSGRQFSNSRSEMNVSTLELGDSALYLCASSLVGDGGVYFGEGSWLTVV.

This clonotype was detected only once. This sequence joins TRBV6-1 and TRBJ2-2; D gene unclear. With 6 bases removed from V and 6 bases from J, the gap between germline ends came to 8 bases. Per the germline V gene, CDR1 is MNHNS and CDR2 is SASEGT. This CDR3 is built from 12 residues. The CDR3 protein is CASSEIPGELFF. CDR3 in DNA: TGTGCCAGCAGCGAGATTCCCGGGGAGCTGTTTTTT.

This clonotype has at least ten counts. V gene TRBV28 combines with J gene TRBJ2-3; TRBD1 matches at 7 bases. The germline V gene has CDR1 MDHEN and CDR2 SYDVKM. The ends lost 6 bases at V and 4 bases at J; junction bases unmatched: 1. The CDR3 runs to 12 residues. The CDR3 reads CASRGQSDTQYF. The DNA for the CDR3 is TGTGCCAGCAGGGGACAGTCAGATACGCAGTATTTT.

This clonotype showed up just a few times. The genes are TRBV5-1 and TRBJ2-7; either TRBD1 or TRBD2 may supply D (5 bases each). V gave up 1 base and J gave up 0 bases, with 20 bases separating them. Germline V gene sequence: CDR1 SGHRS, CDR2 YFSETQ. The CDR3 length is 18 residues. CDR3 DNA: TGCGCCAGCAGCTTGAGGTCAGGGACGATAAGGAGCTCCTACGAGCAGTACTTC. Translation gives CASSLRSGTIRSSYEQYF.

In DNA form, the CDR3 reads TGTGCCAGCAGCTTGGAGGGCTTAGCTAACTATGGCTACACCTTC. Amino acid sequence: CASSLEGLANYGYTF. The chain joins TRBV5-8 to TRBJ1-2; D is unclear. V was pared by 0 bases and J by 0 bases, with 9 bases between. The V gene's germline CDR1 is SGHTS and CDR2 YDEGEE. CDR3 length: 15 amino acids.

This chain links TRBV5-1 with TRBJ2-5; 15 nucleotides align to TRBD2. V shed 3 bases, J shed 7 bases, and the junction held 1 base outside the gene matches. From germline, CDR1 is SGHRS and CDR2 YFSETQ. The length of the CDR3 is 14 residues. CDR3 amino acids: CASSSGLAGGTQYF. The DNA of the CDR3 is TGCGCCAGCAGCTCGGGACTAGCGGGAGGGACCCAGTACTTC. The whole variable domain, filled in from reference TRBV5-1 and TRBJ2-5, reads KAGVTQTPRYLIKTRGQQVTLSCSPISGHRSVSWYQQTPGQGLQFLFEYFSETQRNKGNFPGRFSGRQFSNSRSEMNVSTLELGDSALYLCASSSGLAGGTQYFGPGTRLLVL.

The rearrangement uses TRBV27 and TRBJ1-4; tentative D call: TRBD1 (5 bases). Germline CDR1 is MNHEY and CDR2 is SMNVEV (reference sequence). CDR3 size: 15 residues. Between the trimmed V and J ends, which lost 5 bases and 10 bases, there was a span of 20 bases. CDR3 DNA sequence: TGTGCCAGCAGTCCAAAACAGGTTGAAGGCGGAAAACTGTTTTTT. Encoded protein: CASSPKQVEGGKLFF.

This clonotype appeared a few times. The chain carries TRBV19 and TRBJ2-5; 13 positions agree with TRBD2. CDR1 LNHDA and CDR2 SQIVND come from the germline V gene (reference sequence). The CDR3 extends over 14 amino acids. The ends lost 6 bases at V and 5 bases at J; junction bases unmatched: 3. The CDR3 region has the DNA TGTGCCAGTAGGGGGACTAGCGGGATCGAGACCCAGTACTTC. It translates to CASRGTSGIETQYF. The full variable domain, its missing parts supplied by reference TRBV19 and TRBJ2-5, is DGGITQSPKYLFRKEGQNVTLSCEQNLNHDAMYWYRQDPGQGLRLIYYSQIVNDFQKGDIAEGYSVSREKKESFPLTVTSAQKNPTAFYLCASRGTSGIETQYFGPGTRLLVL.

This clonotype occurred many times. The V gene is TRBV28, the J gene TRBJ2-2; D gene uncertain. Germline values: CDR1 MDHEN, CDR2 SYDVKM. Trimming pared 2 bases from V and 5 bases from J, leaving 24 bases between. There are 19 residues in the CDR3. CDR3 sequence reads: CASSLVSVLQAVRTGELFF. In DNA, the CDR3 is TGTGCCAGCAGTTTAGTCTCTGTGCTGCAGGCTGTCCGTACCGGGGAGCTGTTTTTT.

The chain uses TRBV11-2 and TRBJ2-2; 8 bases are a match to TRBD1. V shed 4 bases, J shed 5 bases, and the junction held 12 bases outside the gene matches. CDR3 length: 17 amino acids. Germline V gives CDR1 SGHAT, CDR2 FQNNGV. The CDR3 reads CASSSAWTGPTTGELFF. The CDR3 DNA reads TGTGCCAGCAGCTCCGCCTGGACAGGGCCAACTACCGGGGAGCTGTTTTTT.

This clonotype has only a few counts. J is TRBJ2-1 and V is TRBV29-1, with a weak D call TRBD2 (5 bases). V was shortened by 5 bases and J by 8 bases, with 19 bases between the two germline ends. The CDR3 length is 14 residues. Looked up from germline, CDR1 is SQVTM and CDR2 is ANQGSEA. In nucleotides, the CDR3 is TGCAGCGTTCGGAGGACTGCTTTGGGCGATGAGCAGTTCTTC. This codes for CSVRRTALGDEQFF.

The chain links TRBV12-3 or TRBV12-4 to TRBJ2-1, with 8 bases lining up with TRBD2. Trimming cost V 2 bases and J 6 bases; bases outside gene matches: 3. The CDR3 consists of 14 residues. The CDR3, as DNA: TGTGCCAGCAGTTTAACGGGAGGGAGCAATGAGCAGTTCTTC. Amino acid sequence: CASSLTGGSNEQFF.

This clonotype was counted a few times. The chain combines TRBV10-3 with TRBJ2-1; possibly TRBD1 for D (6 bases). Trimming removed 0 bases from V and 5 bases from J, with 17 bases in between. Germline V gene data show CDR1 as ENHRY and CDR2 as SYGVKD. The CDR3 sequence is 17 residues long. The CDR3 here is CAISESTPTGNNNEQFF. In nucleotides, the CDR3 is TGTGCCATCAGTGAGTCGACTCCAACAGGGAATAACAATGAGCAGTTCTTC.

This clonotype was seen a handful of times. The chain is built from TRBV28 and TRBJ2-2; D possibly corresponds to TRBD2 (6 bases). Trimming pared 8 bases from V and 0 bases from J, leaving 28 bases between. CDR1 and CDR2 from the germline V gene are MDHEN and SYDVKM. The CDR3 extends over 20 amino acids. CDR3 in DNA: TGTGCCAGCTCCCTAACCGTTGGGGCTAGCGTTGTATCGAACACCGGGGAGCTGTTTTTT. It is translated as CASSLTVGASVVSNTGELFF.

This clonotype has ten or more counts. V gene TRBV6-1 combines with J gene TRBJ2-7; 12 nucleotides agree with TRBD2. The ends lost 5 bases at V and 5 bases at J; junction bases unmatched: 10. The CDR3 loop spans 16 amino acids. Germline CDR1 is MNHNS and CDR2 is SASEGT. Here the CDR3 DNA reads TGTGCCAGCAGTACCCGCACTAGCGGGAGGACCCACGAGCAGTACTTC. This codes for CASSTRTSGRTHEQYF.

Notes on this clonotype: It is likely a read error, because the conserved phenylalanine at the end of the CDR3 is missing. The CDR3: CASSHRSGAGTGELFL. The CDR3 DNA follows: TGTGCCAGCAGCCACCGTTCGGGGGCCGGCACCGGGGAGCTGTTTCTT. The rearrangement links TRBV11-2 to TRBJ2-2; D may be TRBD1 or TRBD2 (6 bases each). Germline assignment: CDR1 SGHAT and CDR2 FQNNGV. This CDR3 contains 16 residues. Trimming cost V 5 bases and J 4 bases, with 17 bases left between them.

This clonotype showed up many times. The rearrangement links TRBV7-3 to TRBJ2-3; TRBD2 aligns across 9 bases. Trimming at V came to 2 bases and at J to 0 bases, leaving 9 bases not matched to a gene. The CDR3 has 18 residues. From germline, CDR1 is SGHTA and CDR2 FQGTGA. CDR3 nucleotide sequence: TGTGCCAGCAGCTTATCCCCTAGCGGGGCCTCTAGCACAGATACGCAGTATTTT. This gives the protein CASSLSPSGASSTDTQYF.

This clonotype was seen only a few times. This chain connects TRBV20-1 to TRBJ2-4; TRBD1 matches 8 bases. The CDR3 length is 12 residues. From germline, CDR1 is DFQATT and CDR2 SNEGSKA (reference sequence). V lost 7 bases, J lost 6 bases, and 5 bases stayed unmatched. CDR3 coding DNA: TGCAGTGGAGTCAGGGGGCGAAACATTCAGTACTTC. Its protein is CSGVRGRNIQYF.

This clonotype has more than one count but fewer than ten. This sequence joins TRBV6-1 and TRBJ2-1; unclear D gene. The germline gives CDR1 MNHNS, CDR2 SASEGT. V was cut by 1 base and J by 3 bases, with 16 bases left in between. The CDR3 has 17 amino acids. The CDR3 protein is CASSEDASPSRYNEQFF. The CDR3, as DNA: TGTGCCAGCAGTGAAGACGCGTCACCTTCACGCTACAATGAGCAGTTCTTC.

This clonotype was seen a few times. This chain joins TRBV7-3 and TRBJ2-2, with 7 bases identical to TRBD2. Losses at the gene ends were 5 bases for V and 2 bases for J; bases not matched to a gene: 14. The germline V gene has CDR1 SGHTA and CDR2 FQGTGA. The CDR3 is made up of 18 amino acids. CDR3 loop: CASSLAGVLVTNTGELFF. Here the CDR3 DNA reads TGTGCCAGCAGCCTCGCGGGGGTACTAGTGACCAACACCGGGGAGCTGTTTTTT.

This clonotype was observed a few times. The rearrangement joins TRBV20-1 to TRBJ2-1; TRBD1 aligns across 8 bases. Trimming took 7 bases from V and 7 from J; bases not matched to a gene: 15. The CDR3 runs 15 residues. CDR1 is DFQATT and CDR2 is SNEGSKA in the germline V gene (reference sequence). CDR3 sequence (DNA): TGCAGTGTTGAAGGAGACAGGGGTGGTTTGAATGAGCAGTTCTTC. The encoded protein is CSVEGDRGGLNEQFF.

V is TRBV5-1 and J is TRBJ2-7; D tentatively reads TRBD1 or TRBD2 (5 bases each). The V and J ends lost 4 bases and 4 bases respectively, with 18 bases between them. The CDR3 has 15 residues. Germline lookup yields CDR1 SGHRS and CDR2 YFSETQ. The CDR3 loop is CASSHGAPALYEQYF. CDR3 sequence (DNA): TGCGCCAGCAGCCACGGGGCGCCTGCTCTTTACGAGCAGTACTTC.